Following are 22 T cell receptor beta chains from one sample sequenced in a study of blood T cell repertoires in COVID-19. Generated by immunoSEQ multiplex PCR, the TCRdb table keeps only in-frame clones and is missing some. Among about 88,000 clones, less than 75% were seen once, and the ten largest hold about 26%. Sequenced material: peripheral blood. The receptors derive from a woman aged 55-70 years in a cohort sampled during active or convalescent COVID-19.

This clone was seen once. This chain links TRBV6-5 with TRBJ2-1, with a weak D call TRBD2 (5 bases). This CDR3 spans 12 amino acids. In germline, CDR1 is MNHEY, CDR2 SVGAGI. V dropped 5 bases and J dropped 10 bases, with 12 bases sitting between them. CDR3 bases: TGTGCCAGCAGTCGTCCAGCGGACGAGCAGTTCTTC. Its protein is CASSRPADEQFF.

The count of this clone is one. V is TRBV5-1 and J is TRBJ1-2; D remains ambiguous. The CDR3 loop spans 16 amino acids. Germline values: CDR1 SGHRS, CDR2 YFSETQ. Trimming pared 0 bases from V and 4 bases from J, leaving 16 bases between. DNA for the CDR3: TGCGCCAGCAGCTTGGAGTCCGGAGTTTCGGGCTATGGCTACACCTTC. Translation: CASSLESGVSGYGYTF. The full variable domain, rest sourced from reference TRBV5-1 and TRBJ1-2, is KAGVTQTPRYLIKTRGQQVTLSCSPISGHRSVSWYQQTPGQGLQFLFEYFSETQRNKGNFPGRFSGRQFSNSRSEMNVSTLELGDSALYLCASSLESGVSGYGYTFGSGTRLTVV.

The chain couples TRBV19 to TRBJ1-4, with TRBD1 identical over 10 bases. Trimming at V came to 6 bases and at J to 9 bases, leaving 7 bases not matched to a gene. The CDR3 runs to 14 residues. The germline gives CDR1 LNHDA, CDR2 SQIVND (reference sequence). The CDR3 loop reads CASSKTGGNQKLFF. CDR3 DNA sequence: TGTGCCAGTAGCAAGACAGGGGGCAATCAAAAACTGTTTTTT.

The gene calls are TRBV18 and TRBJ2-5, with D tentatively TRBD1 (6 bases). The length of the CDR3 is 14 residues. Per the germline V gene, CDR1 is KGHSH and CDR2 is LQKENI. Trimming took off 4 bases at V and 4 bases at J, with 13 bases between the two ends. In DNA, the CDR3 is TGTGCCAGCTCACAGAACAGGGTTGGAGAGACCCAGTACTTC. Amino acids: CASSQNRVGETQYF.

The V and J genes are TRBV9 and TRBJ2-1; D gene ambiguous. The CDR3 length is 15 residues. Germline V gives CDR1 SGDLS, CDR2 YYNGEE. Trimming stripped 0 bases from V and 4 bases from J, with 11 bases between. DNA of the CDR3: TGTGCCAGCAGCGTAGGTGGTAGTAATTACAATGAGCAGTTCTTC. Protein sequence: CASSVGGSNYNEQFF.

CDR3 sequence (DNA): TGTGCCAGTGGGGGGAGGTCGCAGGGAGCTGAAGCTTTCTTT. Translation gives CASGGRSQGAEAFF. This chain connects TRBV19 to TRBJ1-1; tentative D call: TRBD1 (5 bases). Germline V gives CDR1 LNHDA, CDR2 SQIVND (reference sequence). Trimming shortened V by 8 bases and J by 6 bases, and 19 bases separated the two germline ends. The CDR3 totals 14 residues.

The chain recombines TRBV28 with TRBJ2-3; D not certain. V lost 5 bases to trimming and J lost 3 bases, with 9 bases between them. The germline V gene has CDR1 MDHEN and CDR2 SYDVKM. This CDR3 comprises 13 residues. The CDR3 nucleotides are TGTGCCAGCAGTACTTTTGTGACAGATACGCAGTATTTT. Its protein product is CASSTFVTDTQYF.

The sample holds one count of this clone. V is TRBV27 and J is TRBJ2-5; TRBD2 agrees at 7 bases. The length of the CDR3 is 12 residues. CDR1 is MNHEY and CDR2 is SMNVEV in the germline V gene (reference sequence). Germline trimming cut 6 bases from V and 5 bases from J; bases unmatched to any gene: 3. CDR3 bases: TGTGCCAGCAGAAGTAGCGGGGAGACCCAGTACTTC. Translation gives CASRSSGETQYF.

V and J are TRBV11-3 and TRBJ2-2; 9 nucleotides agree with TRBD1. The germline V gene has CDR1 SGHNT and CDR2 YENEEA. The CDR3 spans 15 residues. V lost 5 bases to trimming and J lost 4 bases; unmatched junction nucleotides: 5. In DNA form, the CDR3 reads TGTGCCAGCAGCCTCGGACAGGGGAGCACCGGGGAGCTGTTTTTT. Its protein is CASSLGQGSTGELFF.

This clone occurred once. This chain uses TRBV7-8 with TRBJ2-1; D not resolved. This CDR3 is 13 amino acids long. V was clipped by 5 bases and J by 7 bases, with 12 bases between them. Germline V CDR1 and CDR2: SGHVS, FQNEAQ. The CDR3 reads CASSARTANEQFF. The CDR3 region has the DNA TGTGCCAGCAGCGCGAGAACCGCTAATGAGCAGTTCTTC.

This chain joins TRBV10-1 and TRBJ2-1, with a weak D call TRBD1 (5 bases). Trimming pared 9 bases from V and 10 bases from J, leaving 10 bases between. The CDR3 consists of 10 residues. CDR1 WNHNN and CDR2 SYGVQD come from the germline V gene (reference sequence). DNA of the CDR3: TGCGCCAGAGTTGACAGCGAGCAGTTCTTC. Translation gives CARVDSEQFF.

CDR3 in DNA: TGTGCCAGCAGATATACAGGGGGTTGGGAGACCCAGTACTTC. This encodes CASRYTGGWETQYF. The V and J genes are TRBV6-5 and TRBJ2-5; 8 nucleotides match TRBD1. The germline V gene has CDR1 MNHEY and CDR2 SVGAGI. The CDR3 is 14 amino acids. The trim removed 6 bases at V and 5 bases at J, leaving 8 bases unmatched.

V is TRBV19 and J is TRBJ1-6; a possible D gene is TRBD1 (6 bases). Deletions cut 4 bases from V and 1 base from J, with 17 bases between. The CDR3 is 18 amino acids. Germline CDR1 is LNHDA and CDR2 is SQIVND (reference sequence). The CDR3 DNA is TGTGCCAGTAGTAACCCGAGAGGGGGATTATCCTATAATTCACCCCTCCACTTT. This sequence encodes CASSNPRGGLSYNSPLHF.

This chain uses TRBV11-2 with TRBJ2-1; 11 nucleotides align to TRBD1. This CDR3 is built from 16 residues. V shed 0 bases and J 6 bases; nucleotides not matched to a gene: 4. Looked up from germline, CDR1 is SGHAT and CDR2 is FQNNGV. CDR3 region: CASSLDPGQGGNEQFF. In DNA, the CDR3 is TGTGCCAGCAGCTTAGACCCGGGACAGGGGGGCAATGAGCAGTTCTTC. The full variable domain, completed using reference TRBV11-2 and TRBJ2-1, is EAGVAQSPRYKIIEKRQSVAFWCNPISGHATLYWYQQILGQGPKLLIQFQNNGVVDDSQLPKDRFSAERLKGVDSTLKIQPAKLEDSAVYLCASSLDPGQGGNEQFFGPGTRLTVL.

The V gene is TRBV13, the J gene TRBJ1-1; 9 nucleotides align to TRBD1. V was pared by 5 bases and J by 3 bases, with 7 bases of the junction left unmatched. This CDR3 is built from 15 residues. Per germline, CDR1 PRHDT and CDR2 FYEKMQ (reference sequence). The DNA for the CDR3 is TGTGCCAGCAGCCCGACAGGGGGAGTGGACACTGAAGCTTTCTTT. Its translation is CASSPTGGVDTEAFF.

The V call is TRBV7-2, the J call TRBJ2-7; 8 bases map to TRBD2. The germline V gene has CDR1 SGHTA and CDR2 FQGNSA. J lost 3 bases, V lost 2 bases, and 3 bases had no gene match. This CDR3 contains 14 residues. The CDR3: CASSLSGGLYEQYF. CDR3 bases: TGTGCCAGCAGCTTATCGGGGGGGCTCTACGAGCAGTACTTC.

The J gene is TRBJ2-5, the V gene TRBV27; 14 bases are shared with TRBD2. Germline lookup yields CDR1 MNHEY and CDR2 SMNVEV (reference sequence). J lost 4 bases, V lost 6 bases, and 13 bases had no gene match. This CDR3 comprises 18 residues. CDR3 nucleotide sequence: TGTGCCAGCAGAGGTTCCGGGACTAGCGGGGGAAGGGCAGAGACCCAGTACTTC. Amino acids: CASRGSGTSGGRAETQYF.

The V and J genes are TRBV28 and TRBJ2-5; 10 bases are a match to TRBD1. The V gene end was trimmed by 5 bases and the J gene end by 7 bases; junction bases not matched to a gene: 13. The length of the CDR3 is 16 residues. Germline values: CDR1 MDHEN, CDR2 SYDVKM. CDR3 protein: CASSRPEGQGSGTQYF. CDR3 DNA sequence: TGTGCCAGCAGTCGACCAGAGGGACAGGGGTCAGGGACCCAGTACTTC.

The rearrangement links TRBV5-1 to TRBJ1-6; TRBD1 agrees at 10 bases. CDR3 length: 18 amino acids. Germline CDR1 SGHRS, CDR2 YFSETQ. Losses at the gene ends were 0 bases for V and 8 bases for J; bases not matched to a gene: 11. The CDR3 nucleotides are TGCGCCAGCAGCTTGGGCTTAGGGACAGGGGTTTCGGATTCACCCCTCCACTTT. Its protein is CASSLGLGTGVSDSPLHF.

The V gene is TRBV11-1, the J gene TRBJ2-5, with D maybe TRBD2 (6 bases). The V and J ends lost 6 bases and 0 bases respectively, with 14 bases between them. This CDR3 comprises 15 residues. Germline V gives CDR1 SGHAT, CDR2 FQDESV (reference sequence). This chain's CDR3 is CASSFGLQYQETQYF. The CDR3 DNA follows: TGTGCCAGCAGTTTTGGACTACAGTACCAAGAGACCCAGTACTTC.

This chain links TRBV12-3 or TRBV12-4 with TRBJ1-1; D is unresolved. This CDR3 region has 12 residues. The V end was cut by 2 bases, the J end by 3 bases, with 4 bases between. The CDR3 bases are TGTGCCAGCAGTTTACCCTACACTGAAGCTTTCTTT. Translation: CASSLPYTEAFF.

The chain combines TRBV7-9 with TRBJ1-2, with TRBD1 matching over 7 bases. Germline V gives CDR1 SEHNR, CDR2 FQNEAQ (reference sequence). The CDR3 totals 14 residues. With 5 bases clipped from V and 2 bases from J, the junction kept 5 bases outside the gene matches. The CDR3: CASSPGGRNYGYTF. CDR3 bases: TGTGCCAGCAGCCCAGGGGGTCGGAACTATGGCTACACCTTC. Using reference TRBV7-9 and TRBJ1-2 for the parts outside the CDR3, the full variable domain is DTGVSQNPRHKITKRGQNVTFRCDPISEHNRLYWYRQTLGQGPEFLTYFQNEAQLEKSRLLSDRFSAERPKGSFSTLEIQRTEQGDSAMYLCASSPGGRNYGYTFGSGTRLTVV.